This TCR beta chain was recorded in a study of blood T cell repertoires in COVID-19. Study as a whole: Specimens from acute and convalescent COVID-19 originated in the United States, Italy and Spain. The analysed material was cDNA or gDNA that came from T cells, B-cell-depleted T cells, or PBMCs.

This CDR3 contains 12 residues. V lost 7 bases, J lost 5 bases, and 9 bases lay in between. CDR1 SGDLS and CDR2 YYNGEE come from the germline V gene. The repertoire was sequenced with immunoSEQ multiplex PCR; TCRdb's copy has only in-frame clones and lacks some. This sample has more than 60,000 clones, with approximately 88% found just once. V and J are TRBV9 and TRBJ1-4; D is ambiguous. Sequencing input: peripheral blood. The receptor comes from a woman in her sixties or seventies with COVID-19, enrolled during active disease. CDR3 sequence: CASGGGNEKLFF. In DNA form, the CDR3 reads TGTGCCAGCGGTGGAGGGAATGAAAAACTGTTTTTT.